This is a list of T cell receptor beta chains from one sample in a study of blood T cell repertoires in COVID-19. Produced via immunoSEQ multiplex PCR; TCRdb's table is partial and in-frame only. The sample holds 150,000 to 200,000 clones; 80% to 90% are singletons and the top ten take 9%. Sequenced material: PBMCs or T cells enriched from blood (not recorded which). Source of these receptors: a woman in her late teens or twenties who had recovered from COVID-19. Each CDR3 is given without its conserved first and last residue. The D gene is left open where the match is weak.

v_call	j_call	d_call	cdr3_aa
TRBV12-3/TRBV12-4	TRBJ1-2	TRBD1	ASSSGGGYT
TRBV2	TRBJ2-1	TRBD2	ASGTSWNEQF
TRBV7-2	TRBJ1-2	-	ASSLQSLRGYGYT
TRBV19	TRBJ1-4	-	ASSLGTKGFEKLF
TRBV27	TRBJ1-2	TRBD1	ASSLGTGVAGYT
TRBV19	TRBJ2-3	TRBD2	ASSPGRTSGRYTDTQY
TRBV5-1	TRBJ2-5	TRBD2	ASSLLAGFVRETQY
TRBV29-1	TRBJ1-1	TRBD1	SVFSRDRGRSEAF
TRBV18	TRBJ1-2	-	ASSPSGAYGYT
TRBV6-6	TRBJ2-1	-	ASSYSSGNYNEQF
TRBV5-1	TRBJ1-1	TRBD1	ASTDTGTGMTEAF
TRBV4-1	TRBJ2-1	-	ASSQARTTSHEQF
TRBV28	TRBJ2-3	-	ASSLADSYTDTQY
TRBV7-8	TRBJ2-7	TRBD1	ASSPDRGSYEQY
TRBV7-6	TRBJ2-1	TRBD2	ASSLGVGGLYNEQF
TRBV5-1	TRBJ2-2	TRBD1	ASSGTTGAGELF
TRBV27	TRBJ2-7	TRBD1	ASSQGGLTPYEQY
TRBV10-1	TRBJ2-1	TRBD2	ASSESVQGLAEYKREENEQF
TRBV28	TRBJ1-2	-	ASSLQGLILNGYT
TRBV28	TRBJ1-5	-	ASSLALRGTGQPQH
TRBV24-1	TRBJ2-1	TRBD2	ATSDLLAGPWSEQF